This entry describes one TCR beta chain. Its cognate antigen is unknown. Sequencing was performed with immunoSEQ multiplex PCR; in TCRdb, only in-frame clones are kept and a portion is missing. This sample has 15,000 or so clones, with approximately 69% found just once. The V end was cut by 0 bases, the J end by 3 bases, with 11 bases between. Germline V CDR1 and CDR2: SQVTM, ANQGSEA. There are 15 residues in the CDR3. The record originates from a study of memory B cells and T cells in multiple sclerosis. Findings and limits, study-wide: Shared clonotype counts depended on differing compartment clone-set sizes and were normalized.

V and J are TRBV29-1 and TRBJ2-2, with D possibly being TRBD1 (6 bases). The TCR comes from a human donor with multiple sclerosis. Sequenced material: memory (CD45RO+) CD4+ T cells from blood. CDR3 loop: CSVEDSWTDTGELFF. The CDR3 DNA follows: TGCAGCGTTGAAGATTCCTGGACAGACACCGGGGAGCTGTTTTTT.